This note documents a single T cell receptor beta chain sequence. Graves' hyperthyroidism without ophthalmopathy progression within 18 months was termed stable. Patients aged 18 to 65 had newly diagnosed hyperthyroidism of under 2 months' duration. The V gene's germline CDR1 is SGHTS and CDR2 YDEGEE. With 2 bases removed from V and 0 bases from J, the gap between germline ends came to 12 bases. The CDR3 length is 16 residues. The sample originates from a study of T cells in Graves' hyperthyroidism and ophthalmopathy. TCR beta CDR3 region amplification was performed from RNA transcripts. The HTBI primer set drove a first-round RT-PCR of the TCR CDR3. Each CDR3 protein gets one entry after TCRdb re-called the multiplex PCR reads with MiXCR. The sample carries about 400,000 distinct CDR3 sequences, roughly 25% recorded once.

Sequenced input: blood. The receptor comes from a middle-aged man with Graves' hyperthyroidism. The chain carries TRBV5-8 and TRBJ2-1; D possibly corresponds to TRBD1 (5 bases). CDR3 DNA sequence: TGTGCCAGCAGCTTAGAGACAGACCTCTCCTACAATGAGCAGTTCTTC. It encodes CASSLETDLSYNEQFF.